This T cell receptor (beta chain) was captured in a study of T cell clonality in common variable immunodeficiency (dated by TCRdb to the mid-2010s). V is cut back by 1 base and J by 4 bases, with 7 bases in the junction unmatched. The germline V gene (reference sequence) sets CDR1 to DFQATT and CDR2 to SNEGSKA. The CDR3 holds 18 amino acids from the cysteine to the phenylalanine. The DNA covers only part of the CDR3, 45 bases in frame from base 1. Standard criteria, namely reduction of serum IgG, IgA and/or IgM below the normal range together with specific antibody deficiency, were applied for the diagnosis of CVID. A total of roughly 45 subjects (approximately 15 female and approximately 30 male; age range roughly 8 to 65 years, mean age roughly 38) were included in the CVID group. Both CVID patients and healthy controls were predominantly of Caucasian heritage. Replacement immunoglobulin therapy had been administered to all CVID subjects for at least one year at the time of study participation. When blood was collected, none of the CVID subjects were ill or on immunomodulatory or immunosuppressive medication. Heparinized peripheral whole blood samples of roughly 5 to 8 ml were obtained from each donor. TCRbeta CDR3 repertoires were sequenced from genomic DNA of adults with common variable immune deficiency (CVID) and healthy adult controls. Diluted blood was density-centrifuged over Hypaque 1077 or Ficoll-Paque to isolate peripheral blood mononuclear cells. Unsorted mononuclear cells served as the source of genomic DNA, which was extracted either by Qiagen column purification or by a centrifugation-based method.

Study-wide conclusions, independent of this receptor: CVID TCRbeta sequences were reported to have fewer deletions and N-nucleotide insertions and to lack highly modified clones with 13 or more V deletions. TCRbeta clonality was higher in CVID subjects than in healthy controls (t-test p = 0.018), and the increase was most characteristic of about a third of subjects. According to the authors, finding the cause of the higher clonality in CVID would require sequencing the repertoires of T cell subpopulations. Patient heterogeneity within the CVID cohort put limits on correlating repertoire features with clinical complications. Although equal DNA input was used, an average of about 81,820 unique sequences per sample was obtained for controls, compared with about 31,547 for CVID samples. CVID subjects shared fewer TCRbeta clones with each other than healthy controls did (p < 0.0001).

This clone was seen many times. Its antigen has not been determined. The CDR3 goes on 3 residues after the read ends, and that part is filled in from the germline J gene. For sequencing input, CVID and control samples contributed equivalent amounts of genomic DNA. For every sample, a 60 bp segment covering the rearranged TCRbeta CDR3 region was amplified and then sequenced. TCRbeta amplification used the immunoSEQ assay, a bias-corrected multiplex PCR with high-throughput sequencing. The study's own analysis went as follows. Every unique nucleotide sequence was considered a clone and was annotated with V, D and J genes, copy number and frequency. Sequences were labeled productive if in frame, and non-productive if out of frame or containing stop codons. As previously described, clonality was calculated on the basis of Shannon's entropy. The predicted amino acid sequences of productive clones were used to derive mean CDR3 Kyte-Doolittle hydropathy. The R hclust function was used to hierarchically cluster scaled V gene usage with Manhattan distance and complete linkage. To assess clone sharing by CDR3 amino acid sequence, 12 repertoires per group were resampled over 100 rounds. The repertoires were searched for 70 published EBV-specific TCRbeta sequences and 245 published CMV-specific TCRbeta sequences. Two CVID samples yielding fewer than 10,000 sequences were excluded from analysis, leaving approximately 40 CVID repertoires. The clones in this table, taken by TCRdb from immuneACCESS, are in-frame only. Not every clone is retained; where verified, under half of the shortfall comes from an unresolved V gene, and the cause of the rest is unknown. The V and J calls and clone size were taken over from that table, and D and trimming were inferred from the DNA. This sample includes about 33,000 clones, and none of them was observed just once. The ten largest clones capture 5.5% to 7% of the sample.

The V gene is TRBV20-1 and the J gene is TRBJ2-1; TRBD2 matches 16 bases in the middle. This clonotype was obtained from a human donor with common variable immunodeficiency. Material: peripheral blood mononuclear cells. The CDR3 bases that were read are TGCAGTGCTAGAGTTCCCGGGACTAGCGGGGGGGAGTACAATGAG. It codes for CSARVPGTSGGEYNE. The complete CDR3 reads CSARVPGTSGGEYNEQFF.